This T cell receptor beta chain was identified during a study of monozygotic twins with cystic fibrosis. Study-wide background: With roughly 16 PCR cycles, barcoded libraries came from approximately 2.8 micrograms of fragmented DNA.

As concerns this clone: Its specificity is not known.

Whole-study findings and limits: Low clonality (median roughly 0.009) suggested a mostly naive repertoire. Monozygotic CF twins shared more identical nucleotide clonotypes than unrelated patients.

Measured with immunoSEQ multiplex PCR; TCRdb has only the in-frame clones, and not every one. The sample carries several thousand clones, 95% to 98% recorded once. The CDR3 covers 13 residues. With 8 bases removed from V and 3 bases from J, the gap between germline ends came to 13 bases. Germline CDR1 and CDR2: MGHDK and SYGVNS. The source is a boy aged 2 to 10 with cystic fibrosis. The chain links TRBV25-1 to TRBJ2-5; possible D gene TRBD2, 5 bases. Sequencing was done on a sample of blood. The CDR3 loop reads CASGFSAKETQYF. In nucleotides, the CDR3 is TGTGCCAGCGGTTTTAGCGCTAAAGAGACCCAGTACTTC.